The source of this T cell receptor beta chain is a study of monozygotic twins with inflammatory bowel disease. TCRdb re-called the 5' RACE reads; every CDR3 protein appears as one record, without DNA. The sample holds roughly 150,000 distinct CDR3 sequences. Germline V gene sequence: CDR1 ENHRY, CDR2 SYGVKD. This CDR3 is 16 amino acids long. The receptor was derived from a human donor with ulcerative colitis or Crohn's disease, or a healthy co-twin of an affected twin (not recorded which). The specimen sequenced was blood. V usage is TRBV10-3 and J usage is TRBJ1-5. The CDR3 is CAISESQTPPKEPQHF.